One and the same sample provided the 5 T cell receptor beta chains below, sequenced in a study of shared clonotypes between healthy human individuals. Positive CCR7 selection of CD45RO-negative cells yielded the naive CD8 cells, and terminally differentiated effector memory CD45RA+ cells were excluded. The data were produced by immunoSEQ multiplex PCR, yet TCRdb's version contains in-frame clones alone and is incomplete. The sample contains roughly 890,000 clones, 80% to 95% of which appear only once. Sequenced: naive CD8+ T cells sorted from blood. These receptors originate from a man in his thirties or forties in good health.

The genes are TRBV7-6 and TRBJ2-6, with TRBD1 identical over 9 bases. This CDR3 has 18 residues. The ends lost 4 bases at V and 0 bases at J; junction bases unmatched: 7. Germline V gives CDR1 SGHVS, CDR2 FNYEAQ. In nucleotides, the CDR3 is TGTGCCAGCAGCTACCCGGGACAGGGAGTCTCTGGGGCCAACGTCCTGACTTTC. It codes for CASSYPGQGVSGANVLTF.

This chain joins TRBV5-8 and TRBJ2-7; D not resolved. The CDR3 runs to 16 residues. Germline V CDR1 and CDR2: SGHTS, YDEGEE. Trimming left V 4 bases short and J 0 bases short, with 17 bases between. In DNA, the CDR3 is TGTGCCAGCAGCCCTAGAATGGCGGCGGTCTCCTACGAGCAGTACTTC. The encoded protein is CASSPRMAAVSYEQYF.

The chain uses TRBV18 and TRBJ1-1; possibly TRBD1 for D (6 bases). V shed 3 bases and J shed 9 bases, with 11 bases lying between them. The CDR3 contains 12 residues. The germline gives CDR1 KGHSH, CDR2 LQKENI. The CDR3 nucleotides read TGTGCCAGCTCACCTGTGACAGGCCAAGCTTTCTTT. Its protein is CASSPVTGQAFF.

The genes are TRBV6-5 and TRBJ2-1, with D possibly matching TRBD1 (6 bases). With 3 bases removed from V and 9 bases from J, the gap between germline ends came to 15 bases. The CDR3 runs to 14 residues. Germline V gene data show CDR1 as MNHEY and CDR2 as SVGAGI. The chain's CDR3 is CASSYGWGPSEQFF. CDR3 coding DNA: TGTGCCAGCAGTTATGGCTGGGGGCCAAGTGAGCAGTTCTTC.

This clone was seen once. V and J are TRBV14 and TRBJ2-2, with D perhaps matching TRBD2 (5 bases). Germline V gene sequence: CDR1 SGHDN, CDR2 FVKESK. Trimming removed 7 bases at V and 0 bases at J, with 12 bases between. This CDR3 spans 15 amino acids. CDR3 in DNA: TGTGCCAGCACGTTGTCGGGGACGAACACCGGGGAGCTGTTTTTT. Translating gives CASTLSGTNTGELFF. Complete variable domain (other parts from reference TRBV14 and TRBJ2-2): EAGVTQFPSHSVIEKGQTVTLRCDPISGHDNLYWYRRVMGKEIKFLLHFVKESKQDESGMPNNRFLAERTGGTYSTLKVQPAELEDSGVYFCASTLSGTNTGELFFGEGSRLTVL.